The present TCR beta chain was sequenced within a study of Graves' ophthalmopathy and Graves' hyperthyroidism. The overall study: Samples of peripheral blood were obtained at initial diagnosis, prior to treatment of any kind.

This clonotype was seen at least ten times. Its cognate antigen is unknown. Study results and caveats: Using 13 signatures, a model distinguished ophthalmopathy from stable hyperthyroidism, reaching around 88% sensitivity and 65% to 84% specificity. Most thyroid-expanded clonotypes exceeding 0.001 frequency were also found in blood.

TCR beta CDR3 regions were amplified from RNA transcripts. First-round RT-PCR relied on HTBI primers, and a second-round multiplex PCR came next. TCRdb used MiXCR to reprocess the multiplex PCR reads, holding one entry per CDR3 protein. In the table there are 350,000 to 400,000 distinct CDR3 sequences, approximately 16% of which are singletons. Certain patients were not enrolled. These were patients with other autoimmune diseases, uncontrolled infections, pregnancy or lactation. CDR3 length: 16 amino acids. The germline V gene encodes CDR1 MGHRA and CDR2 YSYEKL. The trim removed 2 bases at V and 4 bases at J, leaving 8 bases unmatched.

Source material: peripheral blood. This receptor was identified in a woman aged 18-35 years with Graves' ophthalmopathy. The chain couples TRBV4-1 to TRBJ2-4, with 7 bases that match TRBD1. CDR3 in amino acids: CASSQPGRDSKNIQYF. The CDR3 region has the DNA TGCGCCAGCAGCCAACCCGGCCGGGACAGTAAAAACATTCAGTACTTC.